The 18 T cell receptor beta chains listed next were all sequenced from one sample in a study of T cell responses to AZD1222 COVID-19 vaccine. Using immunoSEQ multiplex PCR, the repertoire was profiled, and TCRdb retains in-frame clones only, with some absent. Among some 110,000 clones listed, approximately 93% were seen once. This sample comprised peripheral blood, obtained on day 0 of AZD1222 vaccination. The receptors were sampled from an adult in good health.

CDR3 bases: TGTGCCAGCAGTGAACTACCGAGCTACGAGCAGTACTTC. It is translated as CASSELPSYEQYF. J is TRBJ2-7 and V is TRBV6-1; D is ambiguous. Germline V gene sequence: CDR1 MNHNS, CDR2 SASEGT. V was pared by 2 bases and J by 3 bases, with 8 bases between. This CDR3 has 13 residues.

This clone has just one count. The gene calls are TRBV7-2 and TRBJ1-2; TRBD1 matches 8 bases. V lost 2 bases to trimming and J lost 8 bases; unmatched junction nucleotides: 7. From germline, CDR1 is SGHTA and CDR2 FQGNSA. The CDR3 consists of 14 residues. The CDR3 spells CASSLQGAHRGYTF. The CDR3, as DNA: TGTGCCAGCAGCTTACAGGGGGCGCATCGCGGCTACACCTTC.

The rearrangement links TRBV14 to TRBJ1-6; the D gene is possibly TRBD1 (5 bases). The CDR3 runs 16 residues. Trimming removed 0 bases at V and 11 bases at J, with 17 bases between. CDR1 is SGHDN and CDR2 is FVKESK in the germline V gene. Here the CDR3 reads CASSQDQAMRGTPLHF. As DNA, the CDR3 is TGTGCCAGCAGCCAAGATCAGGCCATGCGGGGGACACCCCTCCACTTT.

V and J are TRBV7-2 and TRBJ1-5; TRBD1 aligns across 9 bases. The CDR3 covers 15 residues. The germline CDR1 and CDR2 sequences are SGHTA and FQGNSA. Trimming at V came to 4 bases and at J to 9 bases, leaving 10 bases not matched to a gene. CDR3: CASSSGQGNTPPQHF. CDR3 sequence (DNA): TGTGCCAGCAGCTCGGGACAGGGCAACACTCCGCCCCAGCATTTT.

The V and J genes are TRBV7-9 and TRBJ2-2; D is perhaps TRBD1 (5 bases). This CDR3 is 16 amino acids long. V shed 5 bases and J shed 6 bases, with 19 bases lying between them. Germline CDR1 and CDR2: SEHNR and FQNEAQ (reference sequence). As DNA, the CDR3 is TGTGCCAGCAGCCTGGGAAGGCCAGGGCAGTCCGGGGAGCTGTTTTTT. It encodes CASSLGRPGQSGELFF.

The chain has TRBV7-2 and TRBJ1-2; 12 bases are a match to TRBD1. Losses at the gene ends were 4 bases for V and 5 bases for J; bases not matched to a gene: 2. CDR3 length: 14 amino acids. Per germline, CDR1 SGHTA and CDR2 FQGNSA. The CDR3 DNA sequence: TGTGCCAGCAGCTGGGACAGGGGGCGTTATGGCTACACCTTC. Translation: CASSWDRGRYGYTF.

The chain has TRBV7-2 and TRBJ1-2; D possibly corresponds to TRBD1 (5 bases). CDR3 length: 19 residues. V lost 1 base and J 8 bases, leaving 29 bases between the germline ends. From germline, CDR1 is SGHTA and CDR2 FQGNSA. The CDR3, as DNA: TGTGCCAGCAGCTTAGTCATCTTACCCCTTACGGGACGGATCGAGGGCTACACCTTC. Its translation: CASSLVILPLTGRIEGYTF.

This clone was found a few times. The gene calls are TRBV9 and TRBJ2-1; 15 bases agree with TRBD2. CDR3 length: 16 residues. The V and J ends lost 0 bases and 9 bases, in that order; junction bases with no gene match: 4. Per the germline V gene, CDR1 is SGDLS and CDR2 is YYNGEE. In nucleotides, the CDR3 is TGTGCCAGCAGCGTAGCTGGGACTAGCGGGAGGCGTGAGCAGTTCTTC. As protein: CASSVAGTSGRREQFF. The variable domain in full, completed from reference TRBV9 and TRBJ2-1, reads DSGVTQTPKHLITATGQRVTLRCSPRSGDLSVYWYQQSLDQGLQFLIQYYNGEERAKGNILERFSAQQFPDLHSELNLSSLELGDSALYFCASSVAGTSGRREQFFGPGTRLTVL.

The rearrangement links TRBV11-2 to TRBJ2-7, with 10 positions matching TRBD2. Germline values: CDR1 SGHAT, CDR2 FQNNGV. There are 16 residues in the CDR3. The V gene end was trimmed by 5 bases and the J gene end by 4 bases; junction bases not matched to a gene: 11. CDR3 residues: CASSRDLAGEVYEQYF. CDR3 bases: TGTGCCAGCAGCCGTGACCTAGCGGGAGAAGTTTACGAGCAGTACTTC.

The chain is built from TRBV5-1 and TRBJ2-3, with TRBD2 matching 10 bases. Germline CDR1 is SGHRS and CDR2 is YFSETQ. Trimming took 4 bases from V and 4 from J; bases not matched to a gene: 6. The length of the CDR3 is 15 residues. The DNA for the CDR3 is TGCGCCAGCAGCCTTAGCGGGAGGTCAGCAGATACGCAGTATTTT. Its protein product is CASSLSGRSADTQYF.

The chain recombines TRBV7-2 with TRBJ1-1; 11 bases are shared with TRBD1. V was clipped by 1 base and J by 3 bases; unmatched bases: 4. Germline CDR1 reads SGHTA; CDR2 reads FQGNSA. CDR3 length: 16 amino acids. CDR3 region: CASSLEPGQGDTEAFF. CDR3 nucleotide sequence: TGTGCCAGCAGCTTAGAACCGGGACAGGGGGACACTGAAGCTTTCTTT.

This chain uses TRBV3-1 (or the pseudogene TRBV3-2) with TRBJ1-2; unclear D gene. CDR1 and CDR2 from the germline V gene are LGHDT and YNNKEL (reference sequence). This CDR3 has 13 amino acids. V was trimmed by 4 bases and J by 4 bases, leaving 10 bases between them. The CDR3 protein is CASSRPGFYGYTF. The CDR3 bases are TGTGCCAGCAGCCGACCTGGGTTCTATGGCTACACCTTC.

The V and J genes are TRBV15 and TRBJ1-2, with 8 bases fitting TRBD1. This CDR3 has 17 amino acids. CDR1 LNHNV and CDR2 YYDKDF come from the germline V gene (reference sequence). Germline trimming cut 2 bases from V and 6 bases from J; bases unmatched to any gene: 14. The CDR3 bases are TGTGCCACCAGCAGACCGGACAGGGCCACGAAAGACCATGGCTACACCTTC. It is translated as CATSRPDRATKDHGYTF.

The chain combines TRBV2 with TRBJ1-5, with D tentatively TRBD1 (5 bases). V was cut by 1 base and J by 9 bases, with 13 bases left in between. This CDR3 comprises 14 residues. Germline V gene sequence: CDR1 SNHLY, CDR2 FYNNEI. The DNA of the CDR3 is TGTGCCAGCAGTGAAGGGTGGAGGGGATCGCCCCAGCATTTT. Encoded protein: CASSEGWRGSPQHF.

In this sample, this clone turned up many times. This chain uses TRBV5-1 with TRBJ2-7; D is tentatively TRBD1 or TRBD2 (5 bases each). V was cut by 4 bases and J by 1 base, with 18 bases left in between. Germline loops: CDR1 SGHRS, CDR2 YFSETQ. This CDR3 comprises 16 residues. This chain's CDR3 is CASSRNSGTESYEQYF. As DNA, the CDR3 is TGCGCCAGCAGCCGGAATTCCGGGACGGAATCCTACGAGCAGTACTTC.

The chain carries TRBV6-5 and TRBJ2-1, with D tentatively TRBD2 (6 bases). This CDR3 spans 14 amino acids. V lost 4 bases to trimming and J lost 4 bases, with 11 bases between them. The germline V gene has CDR1 MNHEY and CDR2 SVGAGI. The CDR3 DNA reads TGTGCCAGCAGTTTGGAGGGGTTATACAATGAGCAGTTCTTC. Its translation: CASSLEGLYNEQFF.

CDR3 coding DNA: TGTGCCAGCTCTCCGCAGGGGGCCAATGGATATGGCTACACCTTC. Protein: CASSPQGANGYGYTF. The V call is TRBV18, the J call TRBJ1-2; 8 bases agree with TRBD1. CDR1 and CDR2 (germline): KGHSH, LQKENI. The CDR3 loop spans 15 amino acids. After removal of 6 bases from V and 5 bases from J, the junction contained 11 bases not matched to a gene.

The chain recombines TRBV24-1 with TRBJ1-2; 8 bases align to TRBD1. V dropped 6 bases and J dropped 2; count of bases not matched to a gene: 13. The length of the CDR3 is 17 residues. Per germline, CDR1 KGHDR and CDR2 SFDVKD. DNA of the CDR3: TGTGCCACCAGTCCGAGCGGAGGGACAGGCCACAACTATGGCTACACCTTC. Protein product: CATSPSGGTGHNYGYTF.